Presented here are 32 T cell receptor beta chains from one specimen sequenced in a study of blood T cell repertoires in COVID-19 (dated by TCRdb to about 2020). To prepare the library, the immunoSEQ multiplex PCR assay was applied. The immuneACCESS repertoire file appears here via TCRdb, limited to in-frame rearrangements. These files lack a portion of the clones; in checked studies, under half of the deficit traces to unresolved V genes, and the cause of the others is not known. Here the sample has around 200,000 clones; 65% to 85% occur a single time. Of the sample, 10% is held by the ten largest clones. Sequencing was performed on peripheral blood. These receptors originate from a woman older than 75 with acute or convalescent COVID-19.

The gene calls are TRBV28 and TRBJ2-7; D is unclear. The CDR3 runs to 11 residues. Germline CDR1 is MDHEN and CDR2 is SYDVKM. V was pared by 2 bases and J by 7 bases, with 6 bases between. The CDR3 here is CASSLSREQYF. CDR3 nucleotide sequence: TGTGCCAGCAGTTTAAGCCGGGAGCAGTACTTC.

Written as DNA, the CDR3 is TGTGCCTGGAGTTACGGGACAGAAGCTTTCTTT. Translated, it gives CAWSYGTEAFF. The chain recombines TRBV30 with TRBJ1-1; a possible D gene is TRBD1 (6 bases). The germline V and J ends were trimmed by 2 bases and 8 bases, with 9 bases remaining between them. CDR1 and CDR2 from the germline V gene are GTSNPN and SVGIG (reference sequence). The CDR3 spans 11 residues.

The genes are TRBV9 and TRBJ1-1; the D gene is possibly TRBD1 (6 bases). The length of the CDR3 is 13 residues. The germline CDR1 and CDR2 sequences are SGDLS and YYNGEE. Between the trimmed V and J ends, which lost 0 bases and 5 bases, there was a span of 8 bases. The CDR3 nucleotides read TGTGCCAGCAGCGTAGCTCAGGGGACTGAAGCTTTCTTT. It translates to CASSVAQGTEAFF.

Turning to this clone: Other nucleotide sequences from this sample produce the same CDR3. This CDR3 is CASSPGFGYTF. CDR3 in DNA: TGTGCCAGCAGCCCAGGGTTTGGCTACACCTTC. The chain has TRBV3-1 (or the pseudogene TRBV3-2) and TRBJ1-2, with D maybe TRBD1 (5 bases). This CDR3 spans 11 amino acids. The ends were cut back, 4 bases at V and 7 bases at J, with 7 bases in the middle. Per germline, CDR1 LGHDT and CDR2 YNNKEL (reference sequence).

V and J are TRBV10-3 and TRBJ1-4, with D possibly being TRBD1 (5 bases). CDR3 size: 15 residues. Germline CDR1 and CDR2: ENHRY and SYGVKD. V was cut by 10 bases and J by 0 bases, with 15 bases left in between. The CDR3 protein is CATGGGYATNEKLFF. The CDR3 DNA is TGTGCCACCGGGGGGGGTTACGCAACTAATGAAAAACTGTTTTTT.

With regard to this clone: The junction does not match germline at one end; this may be a read error. V and J are TRBV4-3 and TRBJ2-7, with 10 bases fitting TRBD1. The CDR3 totals 14 residues. The germline gives CDR1 LGHNA, CDR2 YSLEER. CDR3 protein: CASSQEGTGAILRF. In DNA, the CDR3 is TGCGCCAGCAGCCAAGAAGGGACAGGGGCAATTCTCCGATTC.

The gene calls are TRBV6-5 and TRBJ1-5; no clear D. CDR3 length: 12 amino acids. The V end lost 8 bases, the J end lost 6 bases, and 11 bases lay between the germline ends. CDR1 and CDR2 (germline): MNHEY, SVGAGI. CDR3 in DNA: TGTGCCAGCTCCACCCGAGGTCAGCCCCAGCATTTT. It codes for CASSTRGQPQHF.

The chain links TRBV19 to TRBJ2-7; 11 bases map to TRBD2. The CDR3 is 15 residues long. The trim removed 4 bases at V and 0 bases at J, leaving 2 bases unmatched. Germline V CDR1 and CDR2: LNHDA, SQIVND (reference sequence). CDR3 loop: CASSNGTSGSYEQYF. CDR3 DNA sequence: TGTGCCAGTAGTAACGGGACTAGCGGCTCCTACGAGCAGTACTTC.

The genes are TRBV27 and TRBJ1-1; D gene unclear. CDR1 is MNHEY and CDR2 is SMNVEV in the germline V gene (reference sequence). The CDR3 is 15 residues long. V lost 5 bases, J lost 1 base, and 14 bases lay in between. CDR3 protein: CASSRDTVSNTEAFF. DNA for the CDR3: TGTGCCAGCAGTCGAGACACTGTCTCGAACACTGAAGCTTTCTTT.

V and J are TRBV9 and TRBJ1-2; no definite D call. Trimming shortened V by 6 bases and J by 1 base, and 7 bases separated the two germline ends. Germline CDR1 and CDR2: SGDLS and YYNGEE. This CDR3 is built from 12 residues. As DNA, the CDR3 is TGTGCCAGCAAACAAATTAACTATGGCTACACCTTC. The encoded protein is CASKQINYGYTF.

DNA for the CDR3: TGTGCCAGCAGCTTGGATCAGGGAACCTACGAGCAGTACTTC. Its translation is CASSLDQGTYEQYF. This chain uses TRBV5-5 with TRBJ2-7, with a possible D match to TRBD1 (5 bases). The CDR3 loop spans 14 amino acids. CDR1 and CDR2 from the germline V gene are SGHKS and YYEKEE (reference sequence). Trimming cost V 0 bases and J 2 bases, with 9 bases left between them.

The V gene is TRBV30, the J gene TRBJ2-5; 13 bases line up with TRBD2. Germline CDR1 is GTSNPN and CDR2 is SVGIG (reference sequence). V shed 3 bases, J shed 5 bases, and the junction held 9 bases outside the gene matches. This CDR3 region has 16 residues. CDR3 in amino acids: CAWSPLAGGRGETQYF. The CDR3 region has the DNA TGTGCCTGGAGCCCACTAGCGGGAGGGCGAGGCGAGACCCAGTACTTC.

Comment on this clone: Other DNA sequences in the sample encode the same CDR3. The chain couples TRBV7-2 to TRBJ2-3; weak D call: TRBD2 (6 bases). From germline, CDR1 is SGHTA and CDR2 FQGNSA. V was trimmed by 6 bases and J by 5 bases, leaving 9 bases between them. The CDR3 runs 12 residues. The DNA for the CDR3 is TGTGCCAGCAGATACGGGGGAGATACGCAGTATTTT. Protein product: CASRYGGDTQYF.

The chain recombines TRBV5-1 with TRBJ2-7, with D perhaps TRBD1 (5 bases). The CDR3 is 13 residues long. Germline CDR1 reads SGHRS; CDR2 reads YFSETQ. Trimming shortened V by 3 bases and J by 3 bases, and 10 bases separated the two germline ends. The CDR3 bases are TGCGCCAGCAGCTCCCGACAGAGCTACGAGCAGTACTTC. It codes for CASSSRQSYEQYF.

This rearrangement joins TRBV30 to TRBJ1-5; D remains unclear. Trimming took off 0 bases at V and 6 bases at J, with 12 bases between the two ends. Germline V gene sequence: CDR1 GTSNPN, CDR2 SVGIG (reference sequence). The CDR3 length is 14 residues. In DNA form, the CDR3 reads TGTGCCTGGAGTGTCCAGGCGGGCCCTCAGCCCCAGCATTTT. This encodes CAWSVQAGPQPQHF.

The chain recombines TRBV6-5 with TRBJ2-7, with D possibly TRBD2 on 6 matching bases. V lost 6 bases and J lost 0, with 15 bases in between. From germline, CDR1 is MNHEY and CDR2 SVGAGI. There are 15 residues in the CDR3. This chain's CDR3 is CASRALGGNSYEQYF. The CDR3 DNA reads TGTGCCAGCAGAGCCCTTGGCGGGAACTCCTACGAGCAGTACTTC.

V and J are TRBV6-1 and TRBJ2-7; the D is unclear. This CDR3 has 12 residues. Between the trimmed V and J ends, which lost 2 bases and 7 bases, there was a span of 9 bases. Germline loops: CDR1 MNHNS, CDR2 SASEGT. The CDR3 nucleotides read TGTGCCAGCAGTGAACTCCAGAGGGAGCAGTACTTC. Translated: CASSELQREQYF.

The chain recombines TRBV30 with TRBJ2-3, with a possible D match to TRBD2 (5 bases). Per the germline V gene, CDR1 is GTSNPN and CDR2 is SVGIG (reference sequence). The CDR3 sequence is 13 residues long. V was shortened by 4 bases and J by 0 bases, with 8 bases between the two germline ends. CDR3 bases: TGTGCCTGGACCCGCGGGAGCACAGATACGCAGTATTTT. Its translation: CAWTRGSTDTQYF.

This sequence joins TRBV7-2 and TRBJ2-5; 8 bases agree with TRBD2. Germline V gene data show CDR1 as SGHTA and CDR2 as FQGNSA. This CDR3 is built from 15 residues. J was trimmed by 5 bases and V by 1 base; bases with no gene match: 6. In DNA, the CDR3 is TGTGCCAGCAGCTTAGGGAGCGGGGGACGCGAGACCCAGTACTTC. It yields the protein CASSLGSGGRETQYF.

The chain is built from TRBV18 and TRBJ1-1; no firm D call. The length of the CDR3 is 13 residues. V was pared by 6 bases and J by 1 base, with 9 bases between. Germline lookup yields CDR1 KGHSH and CDR2 LQKENI. DNA of the CDR3: TGTGCCAGCTCTGGGCAGACGAACACTGAAGCTTTCTTT. Protein sequence: CASSGQTNTEAFF.

This clone is medium-sized within its sample. The chain combines TRBV6-1 with TRBJ2-7; 8 positions match TRBD2. The CDR3 covers 14 residues. V lost 0 bases, J lost 4 bases, and 2 bases stayed unmatched. Germline lookup yields CDR1 MNHNS and CDR2 SASEGT. The CDR3 nucleotides read TGTGCCAGCAGTGAAGCCGGCGGGGGGTACGAGCAGTACTTC. It encodes CASSEAGGGYEQYF.

J is TRBJ2-2 and V is TRBV9; D is uncertain. CDR1 and CDR2 from the germline V gene are SGDLS and YYNGEE. V dropped 4 bases and J dropped 3 bases, with 7 bases sitting between them. The CDR3 totals 13 residues. CDR3 in amino acids: CASSPRDTGELFF. CDR3 in DNA: TGTGCCAGCAGCCCTCGAGACACCGGGGAGCTGTTTTTT. Drawing the rest from reference TRBV9 and TRBJ2-2, the complete variable domain is DSGVTQTPKHLITATGQRVTLRCSPRSGDLSVYWYQQSLDQGLQFLIQYYNGEERAKGNILERFSAQQFPDLHSELNLSSLELGDSALYFCASSPRDTGELFFGEGSRLTVL.

The chain recombines TRBV19 with TRBJ1-3; no clear D. Germline V CDR1 and CDR2: LNHDA, SQIVND (reference sequence). V dropped 1 base and J dropped 4 bases, with 5 bases sitting between them. CDR3 length: 13 residues. The CDR3 spells CASSIGVGNTIYF. The CDR3 DNA follows: TGTGCCAGTAGTATAGGCGTCGGAAACACCATATATTTT. Supplemented by reference TRBV19 and TRBJ1-3, the full variable domain reads DGGITQSPKYLFRKEGQNVTLSCEQNLNHDAMYWYRQDPGQGLRLIYYSQIVNDFQKGDIAEGYSVSREKKESFPLTVTSAQKNPTAFYLCASSIGVGNTIYFGEGSWLTVV.

V usage is TRBV7-2 and J usage is TRBJ2-1; possible D gene TRBD2, 6 bases. The CDR3 consists of 15 residues. With 1 base removed from V and 4 bases from J, the gap between germline ends came to 11 bases. Germline assignment: CDR1 SGHTA and CDR2 FQGNSA. This CDR3 reads CASSLDAGPYNEQFF. CDR3 DNA: TGTGCCAGCAGCTTAGATGCGGGGCCTTACAATGAGCAGTTCTTC. The full variable domain, with the rest looked up from reference TRBV7-2 and TRBJ2-1, is GAGVSQSPSNKVTEKGKDVELRCDPISGHTALYWYRQSLGQGLEFLIYFQGNSAPDKSGLPSDRFSAERTGGSVSTLTIQRTQQEDSAVYLCASSLDAGPYNEQFFGPGTRLTVL.

V usage is TRBV7-3 and J usage is TRBJ2-5; 14 bases fit TRBD2. After removal of 4 bases from V and 0 bases from J, the junction contained 4 bases not matched to a gene. CDR1 SGHTA and CDR2 FQGTGA come from the germline V gene. CDR3 size: 17 residues. CDR3 amino acids: CASSSGLAGAHQETQYF. The CDR3 DNA sequence: TGTGCCAGCAGCTCGGGACTAGCGGGGGCCCACCAAGAGACCCAGTACTTC.

The CDR3 DNA follows: TGTGCCAGTAGTATTAACCGGGGTCCCTACGAGCAGTACTTC. It yields the protein CASSINRGPYEQYF. V is TRBV19 and J is TRBJ2-7, with D possibly TRBD2 on 5 matching bases. Trimming pared 3 bases from V and 2 bases from J, leaving 11 bases between. Germline-derived CDR1 and CDR2 are LNHDA and SQIVND (reference sequence). The CDR3 has 14 residues. Complete variable domain (other parts from reference TRBV19 and TRBJ2-7): DGGITQSPKYLFRKEGQNVTLSCEQNLNHDAMYWYRQDPGQGLRLIYYSQIVNDFQKGDIAEGYSVSREKKESFPLTVTSAQKNPTAFYLCASSINRGPYEQYFGPGTRLTVT.

This clone was seen only a few times. The genes are TRBV5-4 and TRBJ1-1; the D gene is possibly TRBD1 (5 bases). V lost 4 bases and J lost 4, with 11 bases in between. CDR1 and CDR2 from the germline V gene are SGHNT and YYREEE (reference sequence). This CDR3 is 13 amino acids long. CDR3 DNA sequence: TGTGCCAGCAGCGAAGGGGCGAGCACTGAAGCTTTCTTT. Translating it yields CASSEGASTEAFF.

CDR3 loop: CASRTWGGSPLHF. The CDR3 nucleotides are TGTGCCAGCCGGACCTGGGGAGGATCACCCCTCCACTTT. The V call is TRBV4-2, the J call TRBJ1-6, with unresolved D. In germline, CDR1 is LGHNA, CDR2 YNFKEQ. The CDR3 sequence is 13 residues long. V was pared by 8 bases and J by 10 bases, with 15 bases between.

The chain carries TRBV4-3 and TRBJ2-7, with TRBD1 matching 7 bases. CDR1 is LGHNA and CDR2 is YSLEER in the germline V gene. This CDR3 is 16 amino acids long. J was trimmed by 2 bases and V by 0 bases; bases with no gene match: 7. Written as DNA, the CDR3 is TGCGCCAGCAGCCAAGATCTGGACAGGTCAGCCTACGAGCAGTACTTC. Translation: CASSQDLDRSAYEQYF.

The chain employs TRBV5-1 and TRBJ1-1; D unresolved. Germline assignment: CDR1 SGHRS and CDR2 YFSETQ. Deletions cut 2 bases from V and 4 bases from J, with 12 bases between. CDR3 length: 14 amino acids. CDR3 in amino acids: CASSLSGLGTEAFF. The CDR3 DNA reads as TGCGCCAGCAGCTTATCGGGTTTGGGCACTGAAGCTTTCTTT.

This clone is a singleton in its sample. This chain connects TRBV4-1 to TRBJ1-5, with 7 positions matching TRBD1. Trimming removed 5 bases from V and 7 bases from J; junction bases left unmatched: 8. CDR3 size: 14 residues. Per germline, CDR1 MGHRA and CDR2 YSYEKL. In nucleotides, the CDR3 is TGCGCCAGCAGCTCGGACAGGCAATACCAGCCCCAGCATTTT. Translating it yields CASSSDRQYQPQHF.

This clone was observed at least ten times. The chain employs TRBV30 and TRBJ1-6, with D possibly being TRBD1 (5 bases). The CDR3 is made up of 16 amino acids. Germline V gene sequence: CDR1 GTSNPN, CDR2 SVGIG (reference sequence). The germline V and J ends were trimmed by 3 bases and 10 bases, with 22 bases remaining between them. CDR3 in amino acids: CAWRATGTGGGSPLHF. For the CDR3, the DNA is TGTGCCTGGAGGGCCACCGGGACGGGAGGAGGCTCACCCCTCCACTTT.